The clone carrying this T cell receptor beta chain came up a few times. The data were obtained in a study of CD8 T cells in ankylosing spondylitis. MiXCR, run by TCRdb on the 5' RACE reads, gives a single entry per CDR3 protein. The table has about 150,000 distinct CDR3 sequences, around two fifths seen once; the top ten hold 12% to 15%. The clonotype originates from a male donor with ankylosing spondylitis. Sequencing was performed on synovial fluid, either unsorted or a sorted T cell fraction (not recorded which).

CDR3 region: CASSIPGLAGGTQYF. The CDR3 DNA follows: TGTGCCAGCAGCATCCCGGGACTAGCGGGAGGAACGCAGTATTTT. The V and J genes are TRBV11-2 and TRBJ2-3, with 15 bases identical to TRBD2. This CDR3 has 15 amino acids. Trimming cost V 5 bases and J 9 bases; bases outside gene matches: 6. Germline-derived CDR1 and CDR2 are SGHAT and FQNNGV.